This T cell receptor beta chain stems from a study of T-cell memory formation after mild COVID-19. Study information: Largely donor-specific sequence clusters came from two donors.

This clonotype occurred a few times. Its antigen is currently unknown. The length of the CDR3 is 11 residues. Deletions cut 1 base from V and 4 bases from J, with 1 base between. In germline, CDR1 is ENHRY, CDR2 SYGVKD. Constant-segment primers served in 5'RACE that generated TCR alpha and TCR beta cDNA libraries bearing sample barcodes and UMIs. TCRdb reanalysed the 5' RACE reads using MiXCR and keeps one entry per CDR3 protein. The repertoire consists of 250,000 to 350,000 distinct CDR3 sequences, with under 20% occurring once and the leading ten covering roughly 24%. Study-wide results and limits: Among CD4+ contracting clones, most were CM and EM, and CD8+ ones EMRA. Day 15 to 85 contracting clones showed balanced CD4/CD8; day 15 to 37 expanders favored CD4+.

This sequence originates from a man younger than 35 who had mild COVID-19 (a few samples of this study predate the infection). Cell type and time point are not known. This chain joins TRBV10-3 and TRBJ1-1; D is undetermined. The sequencing input was PBMCs or a T cell subset sorted from them (not recorded which). Here the CDR3 reads CAISEFTEAFF. CDR3 coding DNA: TGTGCCATCAGTGAGTTCACTGAAGCTTTCTTT.